The T cell receptor beta chain under discussion was sequenced for a study of T cells in women clearing cervical HPV infection. Overall study: Controls gave blood once infection was undetectable; cases at lesion identification. Study-level points and caveats: CIN3+ cases had significantly higher TCR repertoire richness than controls, but evenness did not differ.

V was pared by 3 bases and J by 2 bases, with 13 bases between. This CDR3 has 15 residues. Germline-derived CDR1 and CDR2 are SGDLS and YYNGEE. Repertoires were generated with immunoSEQ multiplex PCR, while TCRdb's copy carries only in-frame clones and drops some. Its clone listing holds 20,000 to 25,000 clones. On this clone: Its specificity is unknown. The CDR3 end falls 3 residues outside the read, so it is completed with the germline J gene.

This TCR came from a woman aged 18-70 years with a cervical HPV16 infection that either progressed to CIN3+ or cleared (not recorded which). The material sequenced was blood buffy coat. The V call is TRBV9, the J call TRBJ2-3; D uncertain. The DNA read from the CDR3 is TGTGCCAGCAGCGAAGAGGCAGACAACACAGATACG. Encoded protein: CASSEEADNTDT. The full CDR3 is CASSEEADNTDTQYF.